Sequencing of this T cell receptor beta chain was carried out in a study of T cell clonality in common variable immunodeficiency. Study conclusions and caveats: T cell subpopulation sequencing would be needed to explain CVID clonality. Fewer deletions and N-nucleotide insertions were reportedly seen in common variable immunodeficiency TCR beta sequences.

Repertoires were generated with immunoSEQ multiplex PCR, while TCRdb's copy carries only in-frame clones and drops some. The sample includes just over 20,000 clones, none of them occurring once. CDR1 KGHSH and CDR2 LQKENI come from the germline V gene. The CDR3 runs to 12 residues. V was clipped by 4 bases and J by 5 bases, with 8 bases between them. The sample holds many counts of this clone. Its antigen is not identified. From the germline J gene comes the end of the CDR3, since the read stops 3 residues before it. This rearrangement joins TRBV18 to TRBJ2-5, with D tentatively TRBD2 (5 bases). The source of this sequence is a human donor with common variable immunodeficiency. Sequencing was performed on peripheral blood mononuclear cells. This chain's CDR3 is CASSLAGETQYF. The CDR3 DNA, read in part, is TGTGCCAGCTCACTGGCGGGTGAGACC. Full variable domain (rest looked up from reference TRBV18 and TRBJ2-5): NAGVMQNPRHLVRRRGQEARLRCSPMKGHSHVYWYRQLPEEGLKFMVYLQKENIIDESGMPKERFSAEFPKEGPSILRIQQVVRGDSAAYFCASSLAGETQYFGPGTRLLVL.